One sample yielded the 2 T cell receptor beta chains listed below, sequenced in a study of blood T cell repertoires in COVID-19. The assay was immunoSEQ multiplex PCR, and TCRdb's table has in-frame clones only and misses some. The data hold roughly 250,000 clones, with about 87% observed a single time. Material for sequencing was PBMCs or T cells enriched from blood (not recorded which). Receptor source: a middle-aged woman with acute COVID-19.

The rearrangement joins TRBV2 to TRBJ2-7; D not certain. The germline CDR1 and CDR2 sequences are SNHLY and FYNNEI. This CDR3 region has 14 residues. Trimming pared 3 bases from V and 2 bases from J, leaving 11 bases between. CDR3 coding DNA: TGTGCCAGCAGTGAGGGCAGCAAGACCTACGAGCAGTACTTC. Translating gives CASSEGSKTYEQYF.

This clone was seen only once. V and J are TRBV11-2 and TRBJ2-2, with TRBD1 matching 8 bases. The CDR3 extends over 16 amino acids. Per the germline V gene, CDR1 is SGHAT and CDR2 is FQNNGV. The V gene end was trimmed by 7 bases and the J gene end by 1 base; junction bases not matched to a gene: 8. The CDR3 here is CASIYTGGRNTGELFF. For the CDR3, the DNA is TGTGCCAGCATCTATACAGGGGGTAGGAACACCGGGGAGCTGTTTTTT.